Listed here are 21 T cell receptor beta chains from one sample, sequenced in a study of T-cell memory formation after mild COVID-19. A single record per CDR3 protein comes from TCRdb applying MiXCR to the 5' RACE reads. The data contain under 300,000 distinct CDR3 sequences, around 17% of them singletons. Sequencing input: PBMCs or a T cell subset sorted from them (not recorded which). Source of these receptors: a man younger than 35 who had mild COVID-19 (a few samples of this study predate the infection). Cell type and time point are not known.

This clonotype was observed a few times. The rearrangement uses TRBV3-1 and TRBJ2-1, with D possibly called TRBD1 or TRBD2 (5 bases each). CDR1 is LGHDT, CDR2 YNNKEL, per germline (reference sequence). Trimming cost V 5 bases and J 4 bases, with 15 bases left between them. The CDR3 covers 15 residues. CDR3 DNA sequence: TGTGCCAGCAGCTTTAGATACGGGGCGTACAATGAGCAGTTCTTC. Its translation is CASSFRYGAYNEQFF.

This rearrangement joins TRBV29-1 to TRBJ2-1; a weak D match, TRBD2 (5 bases). Germline CDR1 reads SQVTM; CDR2 reads ANQGSEA. The CDR3 covers 13 residues. The V gene lost 7 bases and the J gene lost 0 bases, with 10 bases spanning the gap. CDR3 protein: CSGGRGSYNEQFF. CDR3 DNA sequence: TGCAGCGGAGGCCGGGGCTCCTACAATGAGCAGTTCTTC.

This clonotype was detected a few times. CDR3: CASSSTGTDGYTF. As DNA, the CDR3 is TGTGCCAGCAGCTCGACAGGGACTGATGGCTACACCTTC. This chain connects TRBV7-9 to TRBJ1-2; TRBD1 matches 7 bases. The length of the CDR3 is 13 residues. Germline-derived CDR1 and CDR2 are SEHNR and FQNEAQ (reference sequence). J lost 6 bases, V lost 4 bases, and 5 bases had no gene match.

The gene calls are TRBV9 and TRBJ2-7, with TRBD1 matching over 7 bases. Germline V lookup: CDR1 SGDLS, CDR2 YYNGEE. V lost 0 bases and J lost 6; bases outside the gene matches: 6. The CDR3 runs to 14 residues. The CDR3 loop is CASSVDRGPAEQYF. DNA of the CDR3: TGTGCCAGCAGCGTAGACAGGGGTCCCGCCGAGCAGTACTTC.

The V and J genes are TRBV5-5 and TRBJ2-7; no definite D call. Per germline, CDR1 SGHKS and CDR2 YYEKEE (reference sequence). The ends were cut back, 1 base at V and 3 bases at J, with 11 bases in the middle. This CDR3 region has 14 residues. The CDR3: CASSLFQDSYEQYV. In DNA form, the CDR3 reads TGTGCCAGCAGCTTGTTCCAGGATAGCTACGAGCAGTACGTC.

The V call is TRBV4-3, the J call TRBJ2-1; the match to TRBD1 covers 9 bases. CDR1 and CDR2 from the germline V gene are LGHNA and YSLEER. The CDR3 sequence is 16 residues long. After removal of 4 bases from V and 6 bases from J, the junction contained 10 bases not matched to a gene. The CDR3 region has the DNA TGCGCCAGCAGCCCATCATGGGGACAGGGCACCAATGAGCAGTTCTTC. Residues: CASSPSWGQGTNEQFF.

This chain links TRBV29-1 with TRBJ2-1; TRBD1 matches at 8 bases. The V segment lost 6 bases and the J segment 9 bases; nucleotides outside the gene matches: 4. The V gene's germline CDR1 is SQVTM and CDR2 ANQGSEA. This CDR3 is 11 amino acids long. CDR3 amino acids: CSVSQGGEQFF. The CDR3 region has the DNA TGCAGCGTCTCACAGGGGGGTGAGCAGTTCTTC.

This clonotype was picked up one time. The V and J genes are TRBV7-9 and TRBJ1-2; D uncertain. Trimming took off 2 bases at V and 6 bases at J, with 10 bases between the two ends. Germline V lookup: CDR1 SEHNR, CDR2 FQNEAQ (reference sequence). This CDR3 comprises 13 residues. Here the CDR3 DNA reads TGTGCCAGCAGCTTAAGGACCCGAGATGGCTACACCTTC. Its protein product is CASSLRTRDGYTF.

The rearrangement links TRBV6-5 to TRBJ2-7; D could derive from TRBD1 or TRBD2 (6 bases each). This CDR3 comprises 14 residues. V lost 6 bases and J 1 base, leaving 13 bases between the germline ends. Germline loops: CDR1 MNHEY, CDR2 SVGAGI. For the CDR3, the DNA is TGTGCCAGCAGATCCGGGGGCGTTTCCTACGAGCAGTACTTC. Translation gives CASRSGGVSYEQYF.

The chain employs TRBV7-6 and TRBJ1-6, with D maybe TRBD1 (6 bases). CDR1 and CDR2 from the germline V gene are SGHVS and FNYEAQ. The CDR3 consists of 15 residues. V lost 1 base and J lost 9, with 13 bases in between. The CDR3 reads CASSLGVGGSSPLHF. The CDR3, as DNA: TGTGCCAGCAGCTTAGGGGTAGGGGGGAGTTCACCCCTCCACTTT.

On this clonotype itself: One end of the junction fails to match germline, which may point to a read error. Written as DNA, the CDR3 is TGTGCCAGCAGTTTAGCGGGGACGATCAATCAGCCCCAGCATTTT. Its protein product is CASSLAGTINQPQHF. The gene calls are TRBV7-2 and TRBJ1-5, with a weak D call TRBD1 (5 bases). There are 15 residues in the CDR3. Germline V gene data show CDR1 as SGHTA and CDR2 as FQGNSA.

This chain links TRBV4-2 with TRBJ2-3; TRBD2 aligns across 8 bases. CDR3 length: 18 amino acids. In germline, CDR1 is LGHNA, CDR2 YNFKEQ. Germline trimming cut 4 bases from V and 2 bases from J; bases unmatched to any gene: 14. CDR3 protein: CASSPPELAGGLTDTQYF. CDR3 nucleotide sequence: TGTGCCAGCAGCCCTCCGGAGCTCGCGGGGGGCCTCACAGATACGCAGTATTTT.

This clonotype was found a few times. The V gene is TRBV7-3, the J gene TRBJ2-1; D is undetermined. CDR1 and CDR2 from the germline V gene are SGHTA and FQGTGA. Trimming left V 5 bases short and J 5 bases short, with 19 bases between. The CDR3 covers 16 residues. This CDR3 is CASSLQTGVQNNEQFF. The CDR3, as DNA: TGTGCCAGCAGCCTCCAGACTGGAGTACAGAACAATGAGCAGTTCTTC.

The chain uses TRBV6-2 or TRBV6-3 and TRBJ2-3; D is perhaps TRBD2 (5 bases). V was pared by 2 bases and J by 7 bases, with 13 bases between. Germline CDR1 reads MNHEY; CDR2 reads SVGEGT. The CDR3 consists of 14 residues. As DNA, the CDR3 is TGTGCCAGCAGTTACCCCCCTTGGACTTATACGCAGTATTTT. Translated, it gives CASSYPPWTYTQYF.

The rearrangement joins TRBV6-1 to TRBJ2-7; D possibly matches TRBD1 or TRBD2 (5 bases each). The CDR3 has 14 amino acids. Germline V gives CDR1 MNHNS, CDR2 SASEGT. Trimming shortened V by 6 bases and J by 0 bases, and 12 bases separated the two germline ends. CDR3 bases: TGTGCCAGCAGGGACCGGGACGGCTCCTACGAGCAGTACGTC. It translates to CASRDRDGSYEQYV.

The chain's CDR3 is CASSPTVWSQETQYF. As DNA, the CDR3 is TGTGCCAGCAGCCCCACCGTTTGGTCCCAAGAGACCCAGTACTTC. The chain uses TRBV9 and TRBJ2-5, with unresolved D. The CDR3 runs to 15 residues. Trimming left V 4 bases short and J 1 base short, with 14 bases between. CDR1 is SGDLS, CDR2 YYNGEE, per germline.

The CDR3 spells CASQQGGTDTQYF. The CDR3 nucleotides are TGTGCCAGCCAACAGGGCGGCACAGATACGCAGTATTTT. The chain uses TRBV11-2 and TRBJ2-3; weak D call: TRBD1 (6 bases). Germline loops: CDR1 SGHAT, CDR2 FQNNGV. Trimming removed 8 bases at V and 1 base at J, with 10 bases between. CDR3 length: 13 amino acids.

Only a few counts were recorded for this clonotype. This sequence joins TRBV7-2 and TRBJ1-5; D is possibly TRBD1 (5 bases). Trimming left V 3 bases short and J 4 bases short, with 10 bases between. The CDR3 is 14 amino acids. Germline V gives CDR1 SGHTA, CDR2 FQGNSA. Here the CDR3 reads CASSFQGQNQPQHF. The CDR3 nucleotides read TGTGCCAGCAGCTTTCAGGGTCAAAATCAGCCCCAGCATTTT.

Regarding this clonotype: No DNA is shown, since the ends of the CDR3 on it are uncertain; the CDR3 is the one TCRdb lists. This sequence joins TRBV11-2 and TRBJ2-5; whether TRBD2, the table's D call, matches the DNA was not checked. Germline V CDR1 and CDR2: SGHAT, FQNNGV. Inclusive of both ends, the CDR3 amounts to 13 amino acids. CDR3: CASSFGLGTSAHF.

This clonotype was detected only a few times. The chain carries TRBV10-3 and TRBJ2-1; no firm D call. Germline CDR1 is ENHRY and CDR2 is SYGVKD. This CDR3 comprises 13 residues. Between the trimmed V and J ends, which lost 2 bases and 3 bases, there was a span of 5 bases. The CDR3 sequence: CAISELDYNEQFF. The CDR3 DNA is TGTGCCATCAGTGAGCTCGACTACAATGAGCAGTTCTTC.

This clonotype was detected ten times or more. This chain uses TRBV27 with TRBJ2-1; 10 positions agree with TRBD1. This CDR3 is 15 amino acids long. J gave up 7 bases and V 6 bases, and 9 bases lay outside the gene matches. Germline assignment: CDR1 MNHEY and CDR2 SMNVEV (reference sequence). The CDR3 spells CASRLPGQGNNEQFF. CDR3 nucleotides: TGTGCCAGCAGGCTACCGGGACAGGGGAATAATGAGCAGTTCTTC.